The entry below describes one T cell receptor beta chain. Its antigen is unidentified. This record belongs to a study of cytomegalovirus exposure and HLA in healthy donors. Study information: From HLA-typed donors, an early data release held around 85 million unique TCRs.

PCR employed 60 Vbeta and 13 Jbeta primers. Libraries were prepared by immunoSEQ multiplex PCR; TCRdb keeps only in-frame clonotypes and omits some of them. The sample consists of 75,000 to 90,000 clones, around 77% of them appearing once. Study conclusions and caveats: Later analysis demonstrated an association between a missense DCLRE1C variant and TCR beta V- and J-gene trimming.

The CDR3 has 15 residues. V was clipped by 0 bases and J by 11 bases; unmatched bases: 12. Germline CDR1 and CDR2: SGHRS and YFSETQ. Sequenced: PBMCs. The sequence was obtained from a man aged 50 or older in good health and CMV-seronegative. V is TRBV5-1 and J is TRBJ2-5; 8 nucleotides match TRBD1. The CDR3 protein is CASSLEGVQGGEQYF. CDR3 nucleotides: TGCGCCAGCAGCTTGGAGGGGGTACAGGGGGGAGAGCAGTACTTC.